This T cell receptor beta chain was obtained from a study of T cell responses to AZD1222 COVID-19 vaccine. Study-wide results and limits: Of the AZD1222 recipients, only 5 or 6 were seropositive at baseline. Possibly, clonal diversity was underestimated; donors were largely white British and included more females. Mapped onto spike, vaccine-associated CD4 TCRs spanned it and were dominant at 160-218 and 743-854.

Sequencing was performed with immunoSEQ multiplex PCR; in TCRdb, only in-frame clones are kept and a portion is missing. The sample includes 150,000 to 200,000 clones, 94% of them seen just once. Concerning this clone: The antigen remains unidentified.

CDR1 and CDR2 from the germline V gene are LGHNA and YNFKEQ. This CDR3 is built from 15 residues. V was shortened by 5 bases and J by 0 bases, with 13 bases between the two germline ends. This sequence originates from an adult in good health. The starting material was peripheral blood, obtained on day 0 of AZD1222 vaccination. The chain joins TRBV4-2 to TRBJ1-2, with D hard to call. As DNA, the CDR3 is TGTGCCAGCAGCACCCGAGGGAGTGCTAACTATGGCTACACCTTC. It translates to CASSTRGSANYGYTF.